Listed here are 4 T cell receptor beta chains from one sample, sequenced in a study of blood T cells in healthy people across ages. Alongside a J-beta primer mix, a sample-barcoded 5' primer served in a second PCR lasting about 7 to 11 cycles. TCRdb redid the calling of the 5' RACE reads with MiXCR, one entry per CDR3 protein. In the table there are hundreds of thousands of distinct CDR3 sequences, approximately 25% of which are singletons. This sample was also put to use in a study of T cells of mothers and their children.

Sequenced input: blood. All receptors derive from a boy between 5 and 17 years old in good health.

This clonotype was counted between two and nine times. This sequence joins TRBV6-6 and TRBJ1-2; D gene unclear. Germline CDR1 reads MNHNY; CDR2 reads SVGAGI (reference sequence). Trimming stripped 6 bases from V and 6 bases from J, with 20 bases between. The CDR3 totals 15 residues. CDR3 region: CASSFVLTDLDGYTF. DNA for the CDR3: TGTGCCAGCAGCTTCGTGCTCACAGACCTGGATGGCTACACCTTC.

At least ten counts were recorded for this clonotype. The chain joins TRBV25-1 to TRBJ2-5; 7 bases are a match to TRBD1. Trimming cost V 2 bases and J 2 bases; bases outside gene matches: 5. Germline V gene data show CDR1 as MGHDK and CDR2 as SYGVNS. The CDR3 sequence is 15 residues long. The CDR3 bases are TGTGCCAGCAGTGAACCCCGGACAGGACAAGAGACCCAGTACTTC. Translated, it gives CASSEPRTGQETQYF.

The DNA for the CDR3 is TGCAGTGCTAGTCCTGGGGTCGGTGGCTACACCTTC. As protein: CSASPGVGGYTF. The rearrangement links TRBV20-1 to TRBJ1-2; no reliable D call. Germline lookup yields CDR1 DFQATT and CDR2 SNEGSKA (reference sequence). This CDR3 contains 12 residues. V was cut by 3 bases and J by 7 bases, with 12 bases left in between.

This clonotype turned up a few times. V usage is TRBV3-1 and J usage is TRBJ1-2; D is unclear. This CDR3 contains 13 residues. V lost 3 bases to trimming and J lost 5 bases, with 10 bases between them. Germline loops: CDR1 LGHDT, CDR2 YNNKEL (reference sequence). CDR3 in amino acids: CASSQRSHYGYTF. Written as DNA, the CDR3 is TGTGCCAGCAGCCAGCGGTCCCATTATGGCTACACCTTC.